The source of this T cell receptor (beta chain) is a study of CD8+ T cells in alopecia areata. Study background: Treated patients were given 5 to 10 mg oral tofacitinib twice daily. Treated patients' severity was scored by percentage of affected scalp area.

In each case, RNA was isolated and then reverse transcribed into cDNA as the sequencing template. The repertoire was sequenced with immunoSEQ multiplex PCR; TCRdb's copy has only in-frame clones and lacks some. The sample lists about 42,000 clones; approximately 65% were seen once. To note about this clone: What it recognizes is unknown.

Treatment denoted: oral pan-JAK inhibitor, 5-10 mg twice daily. Study-level findings and limits: TCR sharing across patients was less clear than in mice, possibly HLA-related. During tofacitinib treatment, many expanded lesional clones remained in scalp and blood.

Germline assignment: CDR1 SGDLS and CDR2 YYNGEE. Trimming cost V 0 bases and J 1 base, with 8 bases left between them. The CDR3 runs to 14 residues. The TCR sequence derives from a human donor with alopecia areata. This chain joins TRBV9 and TRBJ2-7; D is undetermined. Here the sequenced sample was CD8+ T cells sorted from blood, taken at week 4, from a patient treated with tofacitinib. The CDR3 sequence: CASSVAEGSYEQYF. Written as DNA, the CDR3 is TGTGCCAGCAGCGTAGCCGAAGGTTCCTACGAGCAGTACTTC. Based on the CDR3 plus reference TRBV9 and TRBJ2-7, the full variable domain is DSGVTQTPKHLITATGQRVTLRCSPRSGDLSVYWYQQSLDQGLQFLIQYYNGEERAKGNILERFSAQQFPDLHSELNLSSLELGDSALYFCASSVAEGSYEQYFGPGTRLTVT.